The clone carrying this T cell receptor (beta chain) occurred many times. Germline and junction disagree at one end, which may indicate a read error. The CDR3 consists of 15 residues. CDR1 MDHEN and CDR2 SYDVKM come from the germline V gene. The data originate from a study of T cells in Graves' hyperthyroidism and ophthalmopathy. From RNA transcripts, TCR beta CDR3 regions were amplified. TCR CDR3 underwent first-round RT-PCR with the HTBI primer set. TCRdb ran MiXCR on the multiplex PCR reads and lists one entry per CDR3 protein. The table shows about half a million distinct CDR3 sequences, with less than 20% occurring only once.

The chain is built from TRBV28 and TRBJ2-1; TRBD2 agrees at 13 bases. Input material: blood. The receptor was isolated from a man aged 35-49 years with Graves' ophthalmopathy. CDR3 amino acids: CASSLWTSGSNEQFF. CDR3 coding DNA: TGTGCCAGCAGTCTATGGACTAGCGGGAGCAATGAGCAGTTCTTC.